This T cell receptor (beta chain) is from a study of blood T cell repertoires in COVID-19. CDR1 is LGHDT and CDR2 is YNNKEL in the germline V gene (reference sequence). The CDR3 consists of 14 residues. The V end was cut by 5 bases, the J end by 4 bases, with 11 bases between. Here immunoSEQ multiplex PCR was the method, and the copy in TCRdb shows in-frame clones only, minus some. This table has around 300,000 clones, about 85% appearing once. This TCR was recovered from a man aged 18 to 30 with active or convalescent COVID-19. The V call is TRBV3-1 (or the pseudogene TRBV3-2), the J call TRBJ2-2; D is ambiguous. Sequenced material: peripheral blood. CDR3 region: CASSFWSATGELFF. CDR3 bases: TGTGCCAGCAGCTTTTGGAGTGCCACCGGGGAGCTGTTTTTT.